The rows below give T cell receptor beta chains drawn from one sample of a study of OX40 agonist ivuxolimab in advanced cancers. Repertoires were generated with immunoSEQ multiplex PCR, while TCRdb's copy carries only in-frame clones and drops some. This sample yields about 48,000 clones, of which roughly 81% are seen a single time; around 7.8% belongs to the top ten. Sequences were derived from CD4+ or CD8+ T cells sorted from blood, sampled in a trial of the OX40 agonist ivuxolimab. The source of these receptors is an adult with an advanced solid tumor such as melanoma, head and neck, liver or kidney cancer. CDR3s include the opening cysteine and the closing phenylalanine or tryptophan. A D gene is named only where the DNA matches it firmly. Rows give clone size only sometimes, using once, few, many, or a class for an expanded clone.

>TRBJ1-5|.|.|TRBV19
CASSIARRGGNQPQHF
TGTGCCAGTAGTATAGCTAGGAGGGGCGGCAATCAGCCCCAGCATTTT
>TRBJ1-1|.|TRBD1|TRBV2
CASSEGANTEAFF
TGTGCCAGTAGTGAGGGGGCGAACACTGAAGCTTTCTTT
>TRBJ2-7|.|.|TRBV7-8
CASSLTGAGIYEQYF
TGTGCCAGCAGCTTAACCGGAGCCGGGATATACGAGCAGTACTTC
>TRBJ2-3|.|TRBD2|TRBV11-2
CASSLAGLAGGTDTQYF
TGTGCCAGCAGCTTAGCCGGACTAGCGGGAGGTACAGATACGCAGTATTTT
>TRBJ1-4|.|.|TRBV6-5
CASSYGRATNEKLFF
TGTGCCAGCAGTTACGGCAGGGCCACTAATGAAAAACTGTTTTTT
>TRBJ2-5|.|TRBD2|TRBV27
CASSLQREGKTQYF
TGTGCCAGCAGTTTACAGCGGGAGGGAAAGACCCAGTACTTC
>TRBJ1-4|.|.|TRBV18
CASVGRVNEKLFF
TGTGCCAGCGTCGGGAGGGTTAATGAAAAACTGTTTTTT
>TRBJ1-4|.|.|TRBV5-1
CASSLTNEKLFF
TGCGCCAGCAGCTTAACTAATGAAAAACTGTTTTTT
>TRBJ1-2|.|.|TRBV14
CASSQRAAMGSNYGYTF
TGTGCCAGCAGTCAAAGGGCCGCGATGGGGTCAAACTATGGCTACACCTTC
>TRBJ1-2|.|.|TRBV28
CASSLKGNYGYTF
TGTGCCAGCAGTTTGAAGGGTAACTATGGCTACACCTTC
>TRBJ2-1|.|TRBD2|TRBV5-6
CASSTLAKGNEQFF
TGTGCCAGCAGCACACTAGCGAAAGGGAATGAGCAGTTCTTC
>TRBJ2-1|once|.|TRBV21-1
CASSKTSGRSLPGGPYNEQFF
TGTGCCAGCAGCAAAACTAGCGGGAGGAGCTTACCCGGGGGTCCCTACAATGAGCAGTTCTTC
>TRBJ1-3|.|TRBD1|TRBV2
CASSPIWTGGNTIYF
TGTGCCAGCAGTCCTATTTGGACAGGTGGAAACACCATATATTTT
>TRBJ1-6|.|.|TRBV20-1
CSASSTRDLHF
TGCAGTGCTAGTTCTACTCGCGACCTCCACTTT
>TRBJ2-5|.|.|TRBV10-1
CASSRQLQETQYF
TGCGCCAGCAGCCGACAGTTACAAGAGACCCAGTACTTC
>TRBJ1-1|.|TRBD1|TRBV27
CASSVKQGRVDDTEAFF
TGTGCCAGCAGTGTTAAACAGGGGAGGGTAGATGACACTGAAGCTTTCTTT
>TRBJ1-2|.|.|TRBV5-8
CASSFRGRDESIYGYTF
TGTGCCAGCAGCTTTCGGGGCAGGGATGAATCCATCTATGGCTACACCTTC
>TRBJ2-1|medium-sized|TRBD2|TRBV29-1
CSDGGGGNEQFF
TGCAGCGACGGGGGGGGAGGAAATGAGCAGTTCTTC
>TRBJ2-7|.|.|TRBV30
CAWSTGGTYEQYF
TGTGCCTGGAGTACCGGCGGAACCTACGAGCAGTACTTC
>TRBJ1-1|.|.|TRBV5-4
CASSLWAGLGTEAFF
TGTGCCAGCAGCTTGTGGGCAGGTCTTGGCACTGAAGCTTTCTTT
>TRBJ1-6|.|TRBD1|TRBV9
CASSVDFAGQPNSPLHF
TGTGCCAGCAGCGTAGACTTTGCGGGACAGCCTAATTCACCCCTCCACTTT
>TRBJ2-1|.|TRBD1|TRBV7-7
CASSFGQGNEQFF
TGTGCCAGCAGCTTTGGACAGGGGAATGAGCAGTTCTTC
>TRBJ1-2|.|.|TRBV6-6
CASSYGSGSNYGYTF
TGTGCCAGCAGTTACGGATCAGGGTCTAACTATGGCTACACCTTC
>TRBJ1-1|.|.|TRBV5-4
CASSRNPQGIVGTEAFF
TGTGCCAGCAGCAGAAACCCCCAGGGGATTGTGGGCACTGAAGCTTTCTTT
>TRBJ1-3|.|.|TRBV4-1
CASSQWGLEGNTIYF
TGCGCCAGCAGCCAATGGGGGCTTGAAGGAAACACCATATATTTT
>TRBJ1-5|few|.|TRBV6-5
CASAPGEYQPQHF
TGTGCCAGCGCCCCAGGGGAATACCAGCCCCAGCATTTT
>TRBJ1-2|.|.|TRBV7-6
CASSLGRLGIDGYTF
TGTGCCAGCAGCTTGGGCCGTCTGGGGATAGATGGCTACACCTTC
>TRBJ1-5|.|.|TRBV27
CASSLFLPTGLGNQPQHF
TGTGCCAGCAGTTTATTTCTGCCCACAGGTTTAGGCAATCAGCCCCAGCATTTT
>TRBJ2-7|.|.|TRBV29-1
CSVRGGLLYEQYF
TGCAGCGTCCGGGGCGGGCTTCTCTACGAGCAGTACTTC
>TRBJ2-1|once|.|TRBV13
CASSPGDSNEQFF
TGTGCCAGCAGCCCCGGGGACTCCAATGAGCAGTTCTTC
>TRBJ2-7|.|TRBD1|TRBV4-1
CASSQERQGDYEQYF
TGCGCCAGCAGCCAAGAACGACAGGGGGACTACGAGCAGTACTTC
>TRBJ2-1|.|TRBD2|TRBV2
CASRRESGRVYNEQFF
TGTGCCAGCAGGAGGGAAAGCGGGAGAGTTTACAATGAGCAGTTCTTC
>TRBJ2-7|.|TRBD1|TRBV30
CAGFRQGPSYEQYF
TGTGCCGGATTCCGACAGGGACCCTCCTACGAGCAGTACTTC
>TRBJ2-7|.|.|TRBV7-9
CASSRDDLSYEQYF
TGTGCCAGCAGCCGGGACGACCTCTCCTACGAGCAGTACTTC